Each of the 18 T cell receptor beta chains below was sequenced from the same sample in a study of identical twins. TCRdb analysed the 5' RACE reads with MiXCR anew, one entry per CDR3 protein. The repertoire includes about 810,000 distinct CDR3 sequences, roughly 12% of them detected once, and roughly 1.5% sits in the top ten. This sample also belongs to another study, concerning yellow fever vaccine responses in identical twins.

Sequencing was performed on PBMCs. These receptors were collected from a woman younger than 30 in good health.

The genes are TRBV11-1 and TRBJ2-1; 15 bases match TRBD2. Germline V gene data show CDR1 as SGHAT and CDR2 as FQDESV (reference sequence). Trimming cost V 4 bases and J 4 bases; bases outside gene matches: 8. The CDR3 is made up of 18 amino acids. CDR3 amino acids: CASSSTGTSGGKYNEQFF. DNA for the CDR3: TGTGCCAGCAGCTCTACCGGGACTAGCGGGGGGAAGTACAATGAGCAGTTCTTC.

This chain uses TRBV20-1 with TRBJ1-1; tentatively, D is TRBD1 (5 bases). This CDR3 comprises 11 residues. Germline CDR1 is DFQATT and CDR2 is SNEGSKA (reference sequence). The germline V and J ends were trimmed by 4 bases and 8 bases, with 11 bases remaining between them. Here the CDR3 reads CSATRDWEAFF. The CDR3 DNA reads TGCAGTGCTACACGGGACTGGGAAGCTTTCTTT.

In this sample, this clonotype turned up a few times. V is TRBV7-2 and J is TRBJ1-2; the match to TRBD1 covers 8 bases. V shed 0 bases and J 4 bases; nucleotides not matched to a gene: 10. Germline-derived CDR1 and CDR2 are SGHTA and FQGNSA. The CDR3 has 17 residues. CDR3: CASSLAETGASFYGYTF. The DNA for the CDR3 is TGTGCCAGCAGCTTAGCTGAGACAGGGGCCTCTTTCTATGGCTACACCTTC.

This clonotype has just a few counts. This sequence joins TRBV29-1 and TRBJ2-1; D is ambiguous. Between the trimmed V and J ends, which lost 2 bases and 4 bases, there was a span of 15 bases. CDR3 length equals 15 residues. Germline V gene sequence: CDR1 SQVTM, CDR2 ANQGSEA. CDR3 sequence reads: CSVELLKSPYNEQFF. CDR3 in DNA: TGCAGCGTTGAATTATTAAAGAGCCCTTACAATGAGCAGTTCTTC.

A note on this clonotype: At one end, the junction sequence differs from germline, possibly due to a read error. The rearrangement uses TRBV20-1 and TRBJ1-4, with D possibly being TRBD1 (5 bases). The CDR3 spans 15 residues. In germline, CDR1 is DFQATT, CDR2 SNEGSKA (reference sequence). Written as DNA, the CDR3 is TGCTGTGCTACCGATCCGGGACCGTGGAATGAAAAACTGTTTTTT. Its translation: CCATDPGPWNEKLFF.

The chain recombines TRBV6-1 with TRBJ2-7; 11 bases are a match to TRBD2. This CDR3 spans 18 amino acids. CDR1 MNHNS and CDR2 SASEGT come from the germline V gene. Trimming at V came to 1 base and at J to 3 bases, leaving 11 bases not matched to a gene. This chain's CDR3 is CASSEDRGLTSGSYEQYF. The CDR3 nucleotides read TGTGCCAGCAGTGAAGACAGGGGGCTTACTAGCGGGAGCTACGAGCAGTACTTC.

This clonotype was found a few times. The chain carries TRBV29-1 and TRBJ1-4; D not resolved. The CDR3 length is 13 residues. The V gene's germline CDR1 is SQVTM and CDR2 ANQGSEA. V was shortened by 7 bases and J by 4 bases, with 13 bases between the two germline ends. CDR3 sequence reads: CSGGRTINEKLFF. The CDR3 DNA sequence: TGCAGCGGTGGACGTACGATTAATGAAAAACTGTTTTTT.

The V and J genes are TRBV5-4 and TRBJ2-5; TRBD2 agrees at 10 bases. The germline V gene encodes CDR1 SGHNT and CDR2 YYREEE (reference sequence). V was pared by 3 bases and J by 4 bases, with 3 bases of the junction left unmatched. The CDR3 is 14 amino acids. The CDR3 protein is CASSSSGSPETQYF. The DNA of the CDR3 is TGTGCCAGCAGCTCTAGCGGGAGTCCAGAGACCCAGTACTTC.

The J gene is TRBJ2-1, the V gene TRBV4-1; D might be TRBD2 (6 bases). Germline V gene sequence: CDR1 MGHRA, CDR2 YSYEKL. The CDR3 length is 15 residues. V dropped 4 bases and J dropped 8 bases, with 18 bases sitting between them. In nucleotides, the CDR3 is TGCGCCAGCAGCCCAAGTGGGACTTCGCGGGATGAGCAGTTCTTC. Translating gives CASSPSGTSRDEQFF.

J is TRBJ2-2 and V is TRBV28; D uncertain. The CDR3 spans 14 residues. The V gene lost 9 bases and the J gene lost 3 bases, with 14 bases spanning the gap. Per germline, CDR1 MDHEN and CDR2 SYDVKM. This chain's CDR3 is CASNPRGDTGELFF. The CDR3 coding sequence is TGTGCCAGTAACCCCCGAGGAGACACCGGGGAGCTGTTTTTT. Based on the CDR3 plus reference TRBV28 and TRBJ2-2, the full variable domain is DVKVTQSSRYLVKRTGEKVFLECVQDMDHENMFWYRQDPGLGLRLIYFSYDVKMKEKGDIPEGYSVSREKKERFSLILESASTNQTSMYLCASNPRGDTGELFFGEGSRLTVL.

This clonotype was recorded many times. The chain employs TRBV12-3 or TRBV12-4 and TRBJ2-1; D may be TRBD2 (5 bases). This CDR3 is built from 15 residues. V lost 1 base and J lost 5, with 12 bases in between. The CDR3 region is CASSLGVAIDNEQFF. CDR3 DNA: TGTGCCAGCAGTTTAGGGGTAGCGATTGACAATGAGCAGTTCTTC.

The chain carries TRBV3-1 and TRBJ2-1; 9 bases line up with TRBD1. The CDR3 extends over 17 amino acids. J was trimmed by 7 bases and V by 1 base; bases with no gene match: 11. CDR1 LGHDT and CDR2 YNNKEL come from the germline V gene (reference sequence). Written as DNA, the CDR3 is TGTGCCAGCAGCCAAGCCATCCGACAGGGGGTGGGGAATGAGCAGTTCTTC. This codes for CASSQAIRQGVGNEQFF.

This clonotype appeared a few times. V gene TRBV4-1 combines with J gene TRBJ1-1, with D perhaps matching TRBD1 (5 bases). V lost 3 bases and J lost 4, with 12 bases in between. CDR1 is MGHRA, CDR2 YSYEKL, per germline. The CDR3 covers 14 residues. CDR3: CASSHTREGTEAFF. The CDR3 bases are TGCGCCAGCAGCCATACCAGGGAGGGCACTGAAGCTTTCTTT.

This clonotype was picked up a small number of times. The rearrangement uses TRBV6-1 and TRBJ1-5, with D possibly being TRBD1 (5 bases). The CDR3 totals 17 residues. V dropped 3 bases and J dropped 6 bases, with 21 bases sitting between them. From germline, CDR1 is MNHNS and CDR2 SASEGT. The CDR3 loop reads CASSDTGTLGFRQPQHF. The DNA of the CDR3 is TGTGCCAGCAGTGATACCGGGACTCTGGGGTTTCGTCAGCCCCAGCATTTT.

In its sample, this clonotype was seen a few times. V usage is TRBV27 and J usage is TRBJ2-6; D gene ambiguous. The CDR3 consists of 17 residues. Germline CDR1 reads MNHEY; CDR2 reads SMNVEV (reference sequence). V was shortened by 5 bases and J by 0 bases, with 14 bases between the two germline ends. DNA for the CDR3: TGTGCCAGCAGTCCCTCCGTGGCAGGCTCTGGGGCCAACGTCCTGACTTTC. Amino acid sequence: CASSPSVAGSGANVLTF.

The sample holds a few counts of this clonotype. V gene TRBV2 combines with J gene TRBJ2-3; 9 nucleotides agree with TRBD2. Germline CDR1 SNHLY, CDR2 FYNNEI. V shed 7 bases and J 0 bases; nucleotides not matched to a gene: 2. This CDR3 region has 14 residues. CDR3 sequence reads: CASKTSGSTDTQYF. CDR3 in DNA: TGTGCCAGCAAAACTAGCGGGAGCACAGATACGCAGTATTTT.

This clonotype occurred a few times. The chain joins TRBV12-3 or TRBV12-4 to TRBJ1-1, with D perhaps TRBD1 (5 bases). This CDR3 contains 14 residues. V was trimmed by 1 base and J by 6 bases, leaving 12 bases between them. The CDR3, as DNA: TGTGCCAGCAGTTTAGGGAGGGGATGGGCTGAAGCTTTCTTT. Protein: CASSLGRGWAEAFF.

This clonotype was observed a few times. The chain couples TRBV29-1 to TRBJ1-1; D unresolved. Germline V gene sequence: CDR1 SQVTM, CDR2 ANQGSEA. The CDR3 is 11 residues long. Trimming shortened V by 6 bases and J by 4 bases, and 9 bases separated the two germline ends. The CDR3 DNA reads as TGCAGCGTCGCGTCGGGCACTGAAGCTTTCTTT. Translating it yields CSVASGTEAFF.